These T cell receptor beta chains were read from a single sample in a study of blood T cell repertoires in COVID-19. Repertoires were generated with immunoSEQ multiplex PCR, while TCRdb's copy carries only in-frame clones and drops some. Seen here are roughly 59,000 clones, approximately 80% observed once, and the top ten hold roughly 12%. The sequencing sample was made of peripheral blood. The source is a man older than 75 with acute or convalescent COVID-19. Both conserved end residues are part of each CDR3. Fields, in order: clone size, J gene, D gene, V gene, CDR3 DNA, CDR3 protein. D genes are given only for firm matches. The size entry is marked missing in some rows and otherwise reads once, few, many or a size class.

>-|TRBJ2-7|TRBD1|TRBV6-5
TGTGCCAGCAGATCCGGGACAGTTTCCTACGAGCAGTACTTC
CASRSGTVSYEQYF
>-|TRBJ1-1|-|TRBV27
TGTGCCAGCAGTTTATCGCGGGGGGCTAGCACTGAAGCTTTCTTT
CASSLSRGASTEAFF
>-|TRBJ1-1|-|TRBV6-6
TGTGCCAGCAAACCAGGGGAATTAAGCACTGAAGCTTTCTTT
CASKPGELSTEAFF
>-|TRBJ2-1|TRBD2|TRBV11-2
TGTGCCAGCAGCTTCGTAGCGGGCTCCTACAATGAGCAGTTCTTC
CASSFVAGSYNEQFF
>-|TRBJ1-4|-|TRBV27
TGTGCCAGCAGATCGGGACGGACTAGCGAAAAACTGTTTTTT
CASRSGRTSEKLFF
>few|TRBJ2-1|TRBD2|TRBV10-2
TGCGCCAGCAGTGAGTCTAGGACTAGCGGATTCTCCTACAATGAGCAGTTCTTC
CASSESRTSGFSYNEQFF
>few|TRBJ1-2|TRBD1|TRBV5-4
TGTGCCAGCAGCCCGGGGACAGGGCGGTATGGCTACACCTTC
CASSPGTGRYGYTF
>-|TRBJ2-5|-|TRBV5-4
TGTGCCAGCACCCCGGGCGGCTCAGGGGCTCGGGAGACCCAGTACTTC
CASTPGGSGARETQYF
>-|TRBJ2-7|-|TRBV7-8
TGTGCCAGCAGACAACCAAGTACTCAGGAGTACTTC
CASRQPSTQEYF
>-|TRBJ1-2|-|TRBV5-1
TGCGCCAGCAGCTTGGGACAGAACTATGGCTACACCTTC
CASSLGQNYGYTF
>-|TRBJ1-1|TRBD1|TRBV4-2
TGTGCCAGCAGCCGACAAGGACTATTCCGGGACAGGGACACTGAAGCTTTCTTT
CASSRQGLFRDRDTEAFF
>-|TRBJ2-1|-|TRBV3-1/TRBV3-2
TGTGCCAGCAGCCAAGGGGACTTCTCCTACAATGAGCAGTTCTTC
CASSQGDFSYNEQFF
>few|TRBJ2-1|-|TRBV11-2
TGTGCCAGCAGCTTTCTAGTCGCCATCCCGCATTACAATGAGCAGTTCTTC
CASSFLVAIPHYNEQFF
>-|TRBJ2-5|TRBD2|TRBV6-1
TGTGCCAGCAGTGAAGCGCAAGCGGGGGGGCTTTCGTACCAAGAGACCCAGTACTTC
CASSEAQAGGLSYQETQYF
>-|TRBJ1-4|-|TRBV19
TGTGCCAGTAGTATACAGGGAGGTGAAAAACTGTTTTTT
CASSIQGGEKLFF
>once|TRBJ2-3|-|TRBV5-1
TGCGCCAGCAGCCCGGGGACTGACTCTAGCACAGATACGCAGTATTTT
CASSPGTDSSTDTQYF
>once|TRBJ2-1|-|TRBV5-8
TGTGCCAGCACCCCCACAGGGAAGGATGAGCAGTTCTTC
CASTPTGKDEQFF
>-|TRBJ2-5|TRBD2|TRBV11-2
TGTGCCAGCAGCTTAGCACTAGCGGGAGTCCGCGAGACCCAGTACTTC
CASSLALAGVRETQYF
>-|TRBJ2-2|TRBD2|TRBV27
TGTGCCAGCAGTTTACTCGGCGGGAGTGGCACCGGGGAGCTGTTTTTT
CASSLLGGSGTGELFF
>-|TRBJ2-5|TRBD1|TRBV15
TGTGCCACCAGCACTCGACAGGGCCAGGCGTGGGGAGAGACCCAGTACTTC
CATSTRQGQAWGETQYF
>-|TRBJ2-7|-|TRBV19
TGTGCCAGTAGTCTGGACTCGGATCCGGCCTACGAGCAGTACTTC
CASSLDSDPAYEQYF
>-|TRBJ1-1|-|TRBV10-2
TGCGCCAGCAATCCGGACAGAAACACTGAAGCTTTCTTT
CASNPDRNTEAFF
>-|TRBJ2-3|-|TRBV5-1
TGCGCCAGCAGCTCGGCGGGGTTCACAGATACGCAGTATTTT
CASSSAGFTDTQYF
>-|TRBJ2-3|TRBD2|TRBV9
TGTGCCAGCAGTCCGACTAGCGCAGATACGCAGTATTTT
CASSPTSADTQYF
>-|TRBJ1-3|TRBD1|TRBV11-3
TGTGCCAGCAGCTTACCCGGGACAGGGGTTGGAAACACCATATATTTT
CASSLPGTGVGNTIYF
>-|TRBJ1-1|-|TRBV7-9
TGTGCCAGCAGCTCGGTCGTTAACACTGAAGCTTTCTTT
CASSSVVNTEAFF
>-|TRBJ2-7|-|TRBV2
TGTGCCAGCACGCTCTGGGTTCAGCTAGGGACCGGGGGTCGGCAGTACTTC
CASTLWVQLGTGGRQYF
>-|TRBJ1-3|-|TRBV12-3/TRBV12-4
TGTGCCAGCAGACAGGGTTCAGGAAACACCATATATTTT
CASRQGSGNTIYF
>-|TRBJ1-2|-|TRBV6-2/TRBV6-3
TGTGCCAGCAGTTACTCGACAGGAGCGCATGGCTACACCTTC
CASSYSTGAHGYTF
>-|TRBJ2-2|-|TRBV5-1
TGCGCCACCCGAGGTGTGGCAGCAAACACCGGGGAGCTGTTTTTT
CATRGVAANTGELFF
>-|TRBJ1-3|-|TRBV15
TGTGCCACCAGCCCCCTTCTCCGAGGGTCTGGAAACACCATATATTTT
CATSPLLRGSGNTIYF
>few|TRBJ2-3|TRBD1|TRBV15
TGTGCCACCAGCCTCCGGGACAGGGGACCCACAGATACGCAGTATTTT
CATSLRDRGPTDTQYF
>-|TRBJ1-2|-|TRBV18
TGTGCCAGCTCACCAGGGACTGCTACGAACTATGGCTACACCTTC
CASSPGTATNYGYTF
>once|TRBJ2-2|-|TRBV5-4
TGTGCCAGCAGCGGCCGGGGGGCTATCACCGGGGAGCTGTTTTTT
CASSGRGAITGELFF
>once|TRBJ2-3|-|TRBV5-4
TGTGCCAGCAGCTTGACTGCCGGGATTGCGGGCACAGATACGCAGTATTTT
CASSLTAGIAGTDTQYF
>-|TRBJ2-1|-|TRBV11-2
TGTGCCAGCAGTGAATCCACAGTTATACAGTTCTTC
CASSESTVIQFF
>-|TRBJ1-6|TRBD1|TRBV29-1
TGCAGCGTCCGTGACAGGGACAATTCACCCCTCCACTTT
CSVRDRDNSPLHF
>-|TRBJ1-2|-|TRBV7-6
TGTGCCAGCAGCCCAGGCGATGGCTACACCTTC
CASSPGDGYTF
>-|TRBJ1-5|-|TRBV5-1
TGCGCCAGCAGACCACAGAATAGCAATCAGCCCCAGCATTTT
CASRPQNSNQPQHF
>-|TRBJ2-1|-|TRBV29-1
TGCAGCCTTCAGACCGCGGAGACCTACAATGAGCAGTTCTTC
CSLQTAETYNEQFF
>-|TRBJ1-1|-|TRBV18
TGTGCCAGCTCACCCGGGATAGGGCACACTGAAGCTTTCTTT
CASSPGIGHTEAFF
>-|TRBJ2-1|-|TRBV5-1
TGCGCCAGCAGCTTGGCCGGGTATGAGCAGTTCTTC
CASSLAGYEQFF
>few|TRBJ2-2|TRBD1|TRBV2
TGTGCCAGCAGGACGGACAGGGGGATCGACGGGGAGCTGTTTTTT
CASRTDRGIDGELFF
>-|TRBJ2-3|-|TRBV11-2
TGTGCCAGCAGCTTAAGTCCGGTTGGGCAGTATTTT
CASSLSPVGQYF
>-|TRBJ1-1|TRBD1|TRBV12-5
TGTGCTAGTGGCGAGGACAGGGGGTTCACTGAAGCTTTCTTT
CASGEDRGFTEAFF
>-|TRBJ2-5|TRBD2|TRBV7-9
TGTGCCAGCACCCCTAGCGGGGCCCAAGAGACCCAGTACTTC
CASTPSGAQETQYF
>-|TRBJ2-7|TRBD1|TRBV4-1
TGCGCCAGCAGCCAAAGTGGAGGGACAGGGACCTACGAGCAGTACTTC
CASSQSGGTGTYEQYF
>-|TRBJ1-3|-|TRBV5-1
TGCGCCAGCAGCTTGGAGCCAGGGACTGGAAACACCATATATTTT
CASSLEPGTGNTIYF
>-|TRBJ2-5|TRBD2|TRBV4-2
TGTGCCAGCAGCCAAGAGACTAGCGGACAAGAGACCCAGTACTTC
CASSQETSGQETQYF
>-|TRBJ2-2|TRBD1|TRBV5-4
TGTGCCAGCAGCCGTGGGACAGGGCGGAACACCGGGGAGCTGTTTTTT
CASSRGTGRNTGELFF
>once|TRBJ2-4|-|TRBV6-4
TGTGCCAGCAGTGCAGGGTCTGGCAAAAACATTCAGTACTTC
CASSAGSGKNIQYF
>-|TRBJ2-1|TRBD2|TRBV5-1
TGCGCCAGCAGCTTGCCTAGCGGAGACTACAATGAGCAGTTCTTC
CASSLPSGDYNEQFF
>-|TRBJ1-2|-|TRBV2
TGTGCCAGCAGTACCGAAGCCCACTATGGCTACACCTTC
CASSTEAHYGYTF
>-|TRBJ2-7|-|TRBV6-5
TGTGCCAGCAGTTACTCGGGTCAGGGCTCCTACGAGCAGTACTTC
CASSYSGQGSYEQYF